The clone carrying this T cell receptor (beta chain) was seen just once. The data were obtained in a study of blood T cell repertoires in COVID-19. As for the study in general: Donors in the United States, Italy and Spain gave samples during acute or convalescent COVID-19. PBMCs, B-cell-depleted T cells, or T cells provided the cDNA or gDNA that made up the material.

Recovered status applied to Cohort 3 donors who had two consecutive negative PCRs. It also applied to those with clearance or with symptom resolution. The data were produced by immunoSEQ multiplex PCR, yet TCRdb's version contains in-frame clones alone and is incomplete. The data show 200,000 or so clones, with about 88% seen just once and 2.5% to 3% held by the top ten. The V gene lost 3 bases and the J gene lost 5 bases, with 14 bases spanning the gap. The germline V gene encodes CDR1 KGHDR and CDR2 SFDVKD. This CDR3 spans 15 amino acids. The sequenced sample was PBMCs or T cells enriched from blood (not recorded which). This sequence originates from a woman younger than 45 who had recovered from COVID-19. The chain has TRBV24-1 and TRBJ2-3, with D tentatively TRBD2 (7 bases). The CDR3 nucleotides are TGTGCCACCAGTGATCGGGGGGCCGGGGGAGATACGCAGTATTTT. This translates into CATSDRGAGGDTQYF.